This is a list of T cell receptor beta chains from one sample in a study of cytomegalovirus exposure and HLA in healthy donors. TCRdb keeps only in-frame clones here, not all; method: immunoSEQ multiplex PCR. The sample shows some 120,000 clones, about 75% of them seen only once. The material sequenced was PBMCs. The receptors shown here come from a woman aged 40 to 50 in good health and CMV-seropositive. The CDR3 runs from the conserved cysteine through the conserved F or W. D genes are given only for firm matches. Only some rows state a clone size, as once, few, many or a class for expanded clones.

abundance: few; d_gene: -; v_gene: TRBV9; j_gene: TRBJ2-7; CDR3aa: CASSVGPDSYEQYF; CDR3nt: TGTGCCAGCAGCGTAGGGCCAGACTCCTACGAGCAGTACTTC
abundance: -; d_gene: TRBD1; v_gene: TRBV9; j_gene: TRBJ1-4; CDR3aa: CASSVTGANEKLFF; CDR3nt: TGTGCCAGCAGCGTGACAGGGGCTAATGAAAAACTGTTTTTT
abundance: -; d_gene: TRBD1; v_gene: TRBV18; j_gene: TRBJ2-7; CDR3aa: CASSRTTGDVTYEQYF; CDR3nt: TGTGCCAGCTCACGGACGACAGGGGATGTAACTTACGAGCAGTACTTC
abundance: few; d_gene: TRBD1; v_gene: TRBV15; j_gene: TRBJ2-2; CDR3aa: CATSRDQRQGYSGELFF; CDR3nt: TGTGCCACCAGCAGAGATCAGAGACAGGGTTACTCCGGGGAGCTGTTTTTT
abundance: few; d_gene: -; v_gene: TRBV21-1; j_gene: TRBJ1-6; CDR3aa: CASSKVRRKNNSPLHF; CDR3nt: TGTGCCAGCAGCAAAGTTCGGCGGAAAAATAATTCACCCCTCCACTTT
abundance: once; d_gene: -; v_gene: TRBV7-9; j_gene: TRBJ2-7; CDR3aa: CASSFLHEQYF; CDR3nt: TGTGCCAGCAGCTTTCTCCACGAGCAGTACTTC
abundance: -; d_gene: TRBD2; v_gene: TRBV29-1; j_gene: TRBJ2-3; CDR3aa: CSSERLAGWGDTQYF; CDR3nt: TGCAGCTCAGAAAGGCTAGCGGGGTGGGGGGATACGCAGTATTTT
abundance: -; d_gene: TRBD2; v_gene: TRBV2; j_gene: TRBJ2-3; CDR3aa: CASSVSTSGGGTDTQYF; CDR3nt: TGTGCCAGCAGTGTCTCTACTAGCGGGGGGGGAACAGATACGCAGTATTTT
abundance: -; d_gene: TRBD2; v_gene: TRBV6-1; j_gene: TRBJ2-1; CDR3aa: CASTLAGPYNEQFF; CDR3nt: TGTGCCAGCACCTTAGCGGGGCCCTACAATGAGCAGTTCTTC
abundance: -; d_gene: TRBD1; v_gene: TRBV2; j_gene: TRBJ1-2; CDR3aa: CASSGLTGYLKGYTF; CDR3nt: TGTGCCAGCAGTGGGTTGACAGGGTATTTGAAAGGCTACACCTTC
abundance: -; d_gene: -; v_gene: TRBV18; j_gene: TRBJ1-1; CDR3aa: CASSPNYLDTEAFF; CDR3nt: TGTGCCAGCTCACCCAACTACTTGGACACTGAAGCTTTCTTT
abundance: -; d_gene: -; v_gene: TRBV7-8; j_gene: TRBJ1-6; CDR3aa: CASSLNGGVNSPLHF; CDR3nt: TGTGCCAGCAGCTTAAACGGGGGTGTCAATTCACCCCTCCACTTT
abundance: -; d_gene: TRBD2; v_gene: TRBV5-6; j_gene: TRBJ2-1; CDR3aa: CASSLVAGGLNEQFF; CDR3nt: TGTGCCAGCAGCTTGGTAGCGGGGGGGCTCAATGAGCAGTTCTTC
abundance: -; d_gene: -; v_gene: TRBV2; j_gene: TRBJ2-2; CDR3aa: CASSQLDMNTGELFF; CDR3nt: TGTGCCAGCAGCCAACTAGATATGAACACCGGGGAGCTGTTTTTT
abundance: once; d_gene: -; v_gene: TRBV7-8; j_gene: TRBJ2-7; CDR3aa: CASSFSEQAYEQYF; CDR3nt: TGTGCCAGCAGCTTCTCCGAACAGGCCTACGAGCAGTACTTC
abundance: few; d_gene: -; v_gene: TRBV29-1; j_gene: TRBJ1-4; CDR3aa: CSVMDGATNEKLFF; CDR3nt: TGCAGCGTGATGGACGGGGCAACTAATGAAAAACTGTTTTTT
abundance: -; d_gene: -; v_gene: TRBV7-6; j_gene: TRBJ2-7; CDR3aa: CASSLAETSYEQYF; CDR3nt: TGTGCCAGCAGCTTAGCCGAGACTAGCTACGAGCAGTACTTC
abundance: -; d_gene: -; v_gene: TRBV5-1; j_gene: TRBJ1-2; CDR3aa: CASSLTVTNYGYTF; CDR3nt: TGCGCCAGCAGCTTGACAGTTACTAACTATGGCTACACCTTC
abundance: -; d_gene: -; v_gene: TRBV18; j_gene: TRBJ2-2; CDR3aa: CASSPAARRELFF; CDR3nt: TGTGCCAGCTCACCCGCGGCACGCCGGGAGCTGTTTTTT
abundance: -; d_gene: TRBD1; v_gene: TRBV18; j_gene: TRBJ1-2; CDR3aa: CASSPTGVNYGYTF; CDR3nt: TGTGCCAGCTCACCCACAGGGGTGAACTATGGCTACACCTTC
abundance: -; d_gene: -; v_gene: TRBV6-5; j_gene: TRBJ1-1; CDR3aa: CASSYEGRTEAFF; CDR3nt: TGTGCCAGCAGTTACGAGGGTCGCACTGAAGCTTTCTTT
abundance: -; d_gene: -; v_gene: TRBV19; j_gene: TRBJ1-3; CDR3aa: CASSIGEAGNTIYF; CDR3nt: TGTGCCAGTAGTATCGGGGAGGCTGGAAACACCATATATTTT
abundance: -; d_gene: -; v_gene: TRBV27; j_gene: TRBJ2-2; CDR3aa: CASSRRTFWELFF; CDR3nt: TGTGCCAGCAGTAGACGGACATTCTGGGAGCTGTTTTTT
abundance: -; d_gene: -; v_gene: TRBV9; j_gene: TRBJ1-1; CDR3aa: CASSALGGQEAFF; CDR3nt: TGTGCCAGCAGCGCTCTTGGCGGACAAGAAGCTTTCTTT
abundance: -; d_gene: TRBD1; v_gene: TRBV6-5; j_gene: TRBJ1-2; CDR3aa: CASSYSVQGGNYGYTF; CDR3nt: TGTGCCAGCAGTTACTCGGTACAGGGGGGTAACTATGGCTACACCTTC
abundance: -; d_gene: -; v_gene: TRBV11-1; j_gene: TRBJ1-5; CDR3aa: CASSLGRGNQPQHF; CDR3nt: TGTGCCAGCAGCCTCGGACGGGGAAATCAGCCCCAGCATTTT
abundance: once; d_gene: TRBD1; v_gene: TRBV10-3; j_gene: TRBJ1-1; CDR3aa: CAISRDREGSTEAFF; CDR3nt: TGTGCCATCAGCCGGGACAGGGAGGGAAGCACTGAAGCTTTCTTT
abundance: few; d_gene: TRBD1; v_gene: TRBV5-1; j_gene: TRBJ1-5; CDR3aa: CASSLGTGTSPNQPQHF; CDR3nt: TGCGCCAGCAGCTTGGGGACAGGGACATCCCCAAATCAGCCCCAGCATTTT
abundance: -; d_gene: -; v_gene: TRBV6-5; j_gene: TRBJ1-2; CDR3aa: CASSYSSMAGYGYTF; CDR3nt: TGTGCCAGCAGTTACTCGTCAATGGCGGGGTATGGCTACACCTTC
abundance: -; d_gene: TRBD1; v_gene: TRBV10-1; j_gene: TRBJ1-6; CDR3aa: CASSDNRGNSPLHF; CDR3nt: TGCGCCAGCAGTGACAACAGGGGGAATTCACCCCTCCACTTT
abundance: few; d_gene: -; v_gene: TRBV29-1; j_gene: TRBJ1-5; CDR3aa: CSVGSPGSNQPQHF; CDR3nt: TGCAGCGTTGGGTCTCCAGGGAGCAATCAGCCCCAGCATTTT
abundance: -; d_gene: -; v_gene: TRBV2; j_gene: TRBJ2-1; CDR3aa: CASRRGSGYNEQFF; CDR3nt: TGTGCCAGCAGGAGGGGGTCGGGTTACAATGAGCAGTTCTTC
abundance: few; d_gene: TRBD2; v_gene: TRBV7-9; j_gene: TRBJ2-3; CDR3aa: CASSLGLAGATDTQYF; CDR3nt: TGTGCCAGCAGCCTCGGACTAGCGGGGGCCACAGATACGCAGTATTTT
abundance: -; d_gene: TRBD1; v_gene: TRBV4-1; j_gene: TRBJ2-3; CDR3aa: CASSQADRGTVDTQYF; CDR3nt: TGCGCCAGCAGCCAGGCCGACAGGGGGACTGTAGATACGCAGTATTTT